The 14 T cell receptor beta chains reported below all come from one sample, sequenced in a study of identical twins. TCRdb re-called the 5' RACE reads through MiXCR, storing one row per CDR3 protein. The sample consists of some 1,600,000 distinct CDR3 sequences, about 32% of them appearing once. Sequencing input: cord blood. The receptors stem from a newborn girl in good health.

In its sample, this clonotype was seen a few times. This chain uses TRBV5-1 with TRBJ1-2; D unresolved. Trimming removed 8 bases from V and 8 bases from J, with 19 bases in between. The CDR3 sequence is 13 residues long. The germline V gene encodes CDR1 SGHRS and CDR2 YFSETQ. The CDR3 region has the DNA TGCGCCAGTGGAAATACGGAGGCCTGGGGCTACACCTTC. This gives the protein CASGNTEAWGYTF. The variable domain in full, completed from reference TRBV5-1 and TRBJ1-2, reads KAGVTQTPRYLIKTRGQQVTLSCSPISGHRSVSWYQQTPGQGLQFLFEYFSETQRNKGNFPGRFSGRQFSNSRSEMNVSTLELGDSALYLCASGNTEAWGYTFGSGTRLTVV.

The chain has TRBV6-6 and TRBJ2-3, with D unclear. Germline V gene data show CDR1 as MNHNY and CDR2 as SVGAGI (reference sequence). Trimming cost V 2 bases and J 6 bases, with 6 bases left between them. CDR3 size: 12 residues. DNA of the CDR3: TGTGCCAGCAGTTACCCCCGCGATACGCAGTATTTT. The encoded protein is CASSYPRDTQYF.

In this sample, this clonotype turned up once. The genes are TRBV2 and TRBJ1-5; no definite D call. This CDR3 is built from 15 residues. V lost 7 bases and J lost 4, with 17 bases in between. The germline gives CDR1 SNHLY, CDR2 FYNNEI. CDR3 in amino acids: CASKNGAGLNQPQHF. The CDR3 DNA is TGTGCCAGCAAGAACGGCGCAGGCCTGAATCAGCCCCAGCATTTT.

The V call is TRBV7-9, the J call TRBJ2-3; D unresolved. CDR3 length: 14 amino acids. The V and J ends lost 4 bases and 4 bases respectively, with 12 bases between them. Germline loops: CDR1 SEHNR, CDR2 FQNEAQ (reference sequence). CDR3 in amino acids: CASSSPPNADTQYF. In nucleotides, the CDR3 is TGTGCCAGCAGCTCCCCTCCAAACGCAGATACGCAGTATTTT. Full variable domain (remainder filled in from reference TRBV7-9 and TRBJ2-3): DTGVSQNPRHKITKRGQNVTFRCDPISEHNRLYWYRQTLGQGPEFLTYFQNEAQLEKSRLLSDRFSAERPKGSFSTLEIQRTEQGDSAMYLCASSSPPNADTQYFGPGTRLTVL.

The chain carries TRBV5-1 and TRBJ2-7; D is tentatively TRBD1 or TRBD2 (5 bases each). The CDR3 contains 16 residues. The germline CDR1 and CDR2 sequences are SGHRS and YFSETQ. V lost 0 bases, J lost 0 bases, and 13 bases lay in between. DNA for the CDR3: TGCGCCAGCAGCTTGGCCGGGACCCCTAGCTCCTACGAGCAGTACTTC. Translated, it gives CASSLAGTPSSYEQYF. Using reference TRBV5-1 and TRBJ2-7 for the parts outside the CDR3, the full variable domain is KAGVTQTPRYLIKTRGQQVTLSCSPISGHRSVSWYQQTPGQGLQFLFEYFSETQRNKGNFPGRFSGRQFSNSRSEMNVSTLELGDSALYLCASSLAGTPSSYEQYFGPGTRLTVT.

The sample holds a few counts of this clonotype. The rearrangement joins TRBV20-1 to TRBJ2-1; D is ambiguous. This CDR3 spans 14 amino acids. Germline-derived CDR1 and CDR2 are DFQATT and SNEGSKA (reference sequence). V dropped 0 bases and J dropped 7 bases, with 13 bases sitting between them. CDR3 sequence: CSARDRTRRNEQFF. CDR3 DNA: TGCAGTGCTAGAGATCGTACCCGGCGGAATGAGCAGTTCTTC.

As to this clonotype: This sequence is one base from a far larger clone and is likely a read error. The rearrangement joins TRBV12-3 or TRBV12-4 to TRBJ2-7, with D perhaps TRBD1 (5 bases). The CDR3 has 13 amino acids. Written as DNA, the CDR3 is TGTGCCAGCAGCCCTAGGGGTTCCTGCGAGCAGTACTTC. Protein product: CASSPRGSCEQYF.

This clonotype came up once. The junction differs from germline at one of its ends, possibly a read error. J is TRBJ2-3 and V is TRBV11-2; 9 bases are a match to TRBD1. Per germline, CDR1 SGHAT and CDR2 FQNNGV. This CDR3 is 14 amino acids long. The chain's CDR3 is CASSRDRVTDTRYF. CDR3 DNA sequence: TGTGCCAGCAGCCGGGACAGGGTAACAGATACGCGGTATTTT.

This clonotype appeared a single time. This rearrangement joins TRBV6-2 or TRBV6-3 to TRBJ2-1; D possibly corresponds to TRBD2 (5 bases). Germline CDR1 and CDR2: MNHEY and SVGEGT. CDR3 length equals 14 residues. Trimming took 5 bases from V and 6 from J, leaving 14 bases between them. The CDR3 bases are TGTGCCAGCAGTGACTTAGAGGGATTCAATGAGCAGTTCTTC. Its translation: CASSDLEGFNEQFF.

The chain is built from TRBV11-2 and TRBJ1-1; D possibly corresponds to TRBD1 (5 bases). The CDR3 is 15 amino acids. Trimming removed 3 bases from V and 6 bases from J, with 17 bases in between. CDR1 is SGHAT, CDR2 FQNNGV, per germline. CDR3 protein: CASSLGPHLMAEAFF. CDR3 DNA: TGTGCCAGCAGCTTGGGACCCCACCTTATGGCTGAAGCTTTCTTT.

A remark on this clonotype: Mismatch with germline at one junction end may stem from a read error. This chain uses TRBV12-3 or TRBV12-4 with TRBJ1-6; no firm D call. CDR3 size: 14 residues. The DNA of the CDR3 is TGTGCCGGCAGTTTGGGAGGGAAGGATTCACCCCTCCACTTT. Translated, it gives CAGSLGGKDSPLHF.

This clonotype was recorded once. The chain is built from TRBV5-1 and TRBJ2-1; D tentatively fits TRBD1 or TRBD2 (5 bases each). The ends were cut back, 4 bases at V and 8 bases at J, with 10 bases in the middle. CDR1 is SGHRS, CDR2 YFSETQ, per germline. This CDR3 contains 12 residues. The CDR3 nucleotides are TGCGCCAGCAGCAGAATGGGGGATGAGCAGTTCTTC. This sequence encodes CASSRMGDEQFF. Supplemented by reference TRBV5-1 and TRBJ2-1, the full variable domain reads KAGVTQTPRYLIKTRGQQVTLSCSPISGHRSVSWYQQTPGQGLQFLFEYFSETQRNKGNFPGRFSGRQFSNSRSEMNVSTLELGDSALYLCASSRMGDEQFFGPGTRLTVL.

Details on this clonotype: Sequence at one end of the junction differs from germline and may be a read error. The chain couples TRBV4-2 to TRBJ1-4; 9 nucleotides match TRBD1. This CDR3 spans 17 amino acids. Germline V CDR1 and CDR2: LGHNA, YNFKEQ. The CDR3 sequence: CASSQHSPQGANEELFF. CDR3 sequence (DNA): TGTGCCAGCAGCCAACATAGCCCACAGGGGGCTAATGAAGAACTGTTTTTT.

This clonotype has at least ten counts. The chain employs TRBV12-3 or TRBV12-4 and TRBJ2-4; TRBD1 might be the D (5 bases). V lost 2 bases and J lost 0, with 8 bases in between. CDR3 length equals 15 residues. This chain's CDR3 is CASSLSGSAKNIQYF. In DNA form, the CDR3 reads TGTGCCAGCAGTTTATCAGGGTCAGCCAAAAACATTCAGTACTTC.